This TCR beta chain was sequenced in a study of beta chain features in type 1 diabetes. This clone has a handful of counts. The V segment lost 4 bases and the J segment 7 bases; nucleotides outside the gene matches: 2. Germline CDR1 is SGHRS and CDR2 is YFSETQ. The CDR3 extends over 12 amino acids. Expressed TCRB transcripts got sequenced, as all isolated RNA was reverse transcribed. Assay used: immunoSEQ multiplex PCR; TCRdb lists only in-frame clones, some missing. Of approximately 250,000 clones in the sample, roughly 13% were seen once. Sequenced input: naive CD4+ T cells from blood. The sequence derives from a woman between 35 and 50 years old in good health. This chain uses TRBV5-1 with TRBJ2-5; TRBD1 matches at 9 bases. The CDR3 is CASSVDRGTQYF. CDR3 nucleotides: TGCGCCAGCAGCGTGGACAGGGGGACCCAGTACTTC.